This T cell receptor beta chain was recorded in a study of cytomegalovirus exposure and HLA in healthy donors. V lost 0 bases and J lost 5, with 17 bases in between. The CDR3 length is 16 residues. Germline assignment: CDR1 SGHNT and CDR2 YYREEE (reference sequence). The PCR contained 60 Vbeta and 13 Jbeta primers. The protocol was immunoSEQ multiplex PCR, while the TCRdb copy is restricted to in-frame clones and leaves out a portion. The repertoire holds 180,000 or so clones, with approximately 83% as singletons. The sequenced sample was PBMCs. The genes are TRBV5-4 and TRBJ1-1; D gene ambiguous. The clonotype comes from a man younger than 35 in good health and CMV-seropositive. CDR3 coding DNA: TGTGCCAGCAGCTTGGAGAATAGGCACACGGGAACTGAAGCTTTCTTT. Translated, it gives CASSLENRHTGTEAFF.